This T cell receptor beta chain was obtained from a study of OX40 agonist ivuxolimab in advanced cancers. Regarding the research as a whole: Ivuxolimab was a fully human IgG2 agonistic monoclonal antibody targeting the costimulatory receptor OX40 (CD134). Intravenous ivuxolimab was administered to patients every 2 weeks at six dose levels: 0.01, 0.1, 0.3, 1.5, 3 and 10 mg/kg. Of the 50 to 55 patients in dose escalation, 19 had hepatocellular carcinoma, about 15 had melanoma, 9 had renal cell carcinoma and 9 had head and neck cancer. The dose-escalation cohort was about 83% male with a mean age of 60 years, ranging from roughly 23 to 90. Prior anti-PD-1, anti-PD-L1 or anti-CTLA-4 therapy was permitted, and checkpoint inhibitors had been received by around 39% of dose-escalation patients. Partial responses occurred in three dose-escalation patients: two with cutaneous melanoma and one with hepatocellular carcinoma. Peripheral TCRbeta sequencing was intended to test whether TCR sequence diversity was altered and clonal T-cell expansion was caused by ivuxolimab. The paper covers the monotherapy dose-escalation part of the phase I ivuxolimab trial, which included N of about 50 patients.

General conclusions and limits of the study: On average, CD8+ T cells showed more expanded clones than CD4+ T cells after ivuxolimab. In partial responders in the 0.1-3.0 mg/kg groups, normalized peripheral clonal expansion was found to be among the lowest, especially among CD8+ T cells. At doses from 0.1 to 3.0 mg/kg, clonal expansion was seen in both CD4+ and CD8+ blood T cells between baseline and week 6. The antigen specificity of the peripheral T cells that underwent clonal expansion was not determined. Low levels of normalized T-cell clonal expansion were also seen in some patients who did not respond.

For sequencing of the TCRbeta CDR3 region, genomic DNA was extracted from the sorted cells. The immunoSEQ Assay was used to sequence the TCRbeta CDR3 regions. The clones in this table, taken by TCRdb from immuneACCESS, are in-frame only. Not every clone is retained; where verified, under half of the shortfall comes from an unresolved V gene, and the cause of the rest is unknown. In this sample the table shows approximately 59,000 clones, 75% to 90% of which occur a single time. The ten largest clones represent approximately 2% of the sample. The trial excluded patients who had a history of autoimmune disease or were on systemic immunosuppression. Peripheral blood for TCR sequencing was collected from all dose cohorts at baseline, on cycle 4 day 1, and on cycle 7 day 1. Samples were obtained from an open-label, multicenter, first-in-human phase I dose-escalation trial of ivuxolimab. Adults with locally advanced or metastatic melanoma, renal cell carcinoma, hepatocellular carcinoma or head and neck squamous cell carcinoma were enrolled in the trial. Before TCR sequencing, CD4+ T cells and CD8+ T cells were sorted from peripheral blood as separate populations.

V loses 5 bases, J loses 5 bases, and the germline ends lie 17 bases apart. CDR1 and CDR2, per the germline V gene (reference sequence), are SEHNR and FQNEAQ. Counted from cysteine to phenylalanine, this CDR3 has 15 amino acids. Only the CDR3 region is kept as DNA, spanning 45 bases read in frame from base 1. As for this clone: No cognate antigen has been identified for it. No base qualities exist here, and no much larger clone lies one base off it.

This TCR was recovered from an adult with an advanced solid tumor such as melanoma, head and neck, liver or kidney cancer. The rearrangement joined TRBV7-9 to TRBJ2-3, with the D gene too uncertain to name. Here the sequenced sample was CD4+ or CD8+ T cells sorted from blood, taken in a trial of the OX40 agonist ivuxolimab. For the CDR3, the sequence is CASSVTDGSLDTQYF. Read as DNA, the sequence is TGTGCCAGCAGCGTGACGGACGGCTCCCTAGATACGCAGTATTTT.